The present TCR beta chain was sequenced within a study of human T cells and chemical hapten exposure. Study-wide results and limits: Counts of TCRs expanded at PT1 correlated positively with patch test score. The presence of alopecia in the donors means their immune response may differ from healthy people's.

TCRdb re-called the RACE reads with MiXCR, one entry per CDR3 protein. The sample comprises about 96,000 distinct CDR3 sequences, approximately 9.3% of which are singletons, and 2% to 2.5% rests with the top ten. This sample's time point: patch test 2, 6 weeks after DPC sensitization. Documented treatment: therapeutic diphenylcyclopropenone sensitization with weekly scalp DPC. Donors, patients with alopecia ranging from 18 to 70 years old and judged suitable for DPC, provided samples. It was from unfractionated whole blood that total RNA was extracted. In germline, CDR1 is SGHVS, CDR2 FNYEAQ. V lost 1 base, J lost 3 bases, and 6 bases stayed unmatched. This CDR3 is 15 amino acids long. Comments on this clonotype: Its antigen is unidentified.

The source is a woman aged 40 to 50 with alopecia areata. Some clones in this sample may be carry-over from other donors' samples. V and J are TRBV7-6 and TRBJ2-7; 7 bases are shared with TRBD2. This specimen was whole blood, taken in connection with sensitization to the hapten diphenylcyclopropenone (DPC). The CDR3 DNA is TGTGCCAGCAGCTTAGGAGGGAGGGCCGACTACGAGCAGTACTTC. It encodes CASSLGGRADYEQYF.